This T cell receptor (beta chain) was sequenced for a study of shared clonotypes between healthy human individuals. Across the study: The donor group consisted of a couple of women and a few men, aged 18 to 49. Per donor, three plates held CD4 naive cells, three held CD4 memory, two held CD8 naive and one held CD8 memory. Findings of the study overall: Rarefaction curves obtained for sorted subsets showed sequencing incomplete despite large depth. It was the non-shared clonotypes that had lower generation probabilities than clonotypes shared by all four donors.

The assay was immunoSEQ multiplex PCR, and TCRdb's table has in-frame clones only and misses some. The sample includes around 2,000,000 clones, 85% to 95% of them seen just once. Concerning this clone itself: Its antigen is currently unknown.

Naivety among CD8 cells was defined by CD45RO negativity and positive CCR7 selection, thereby excluding terminally differentiated effector memory CD45RA+ cells. The CDR3 sequence is 19 residues long. Trimming removed 2 bases from V and 3 bases from J, with 23 bases in between. Germline V lookup: CDR1 WNHNN, CDR2 SYGVQD (reference sequence). The sample was naive CD8+ T cells from PBMCs. The receptor's source is a man aged 18-30 years in good health. Some clones in this sample may be carry-over from other donors' samples. The chain has TRBV10-1 and TRBJ1-5; no clear D gene. The DNA of the CDR3 is TGCGCCAGCAGTGAGAGCGTACAGCCCCAGGCCAATACCAATCAGCCCCAGCATTTT. This encodes CASSESVQPQANTNQPQHF.